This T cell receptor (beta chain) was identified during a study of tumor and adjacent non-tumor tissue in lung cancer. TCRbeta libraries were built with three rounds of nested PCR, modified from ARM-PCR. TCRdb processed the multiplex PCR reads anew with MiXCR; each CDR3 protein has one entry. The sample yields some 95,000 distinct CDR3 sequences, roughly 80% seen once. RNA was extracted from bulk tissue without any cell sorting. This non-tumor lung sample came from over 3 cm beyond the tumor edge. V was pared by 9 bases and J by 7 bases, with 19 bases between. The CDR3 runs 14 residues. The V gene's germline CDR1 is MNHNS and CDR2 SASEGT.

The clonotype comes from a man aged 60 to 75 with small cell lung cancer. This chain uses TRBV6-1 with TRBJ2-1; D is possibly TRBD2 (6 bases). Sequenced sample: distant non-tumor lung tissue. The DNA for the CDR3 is TGTGCCAGTATCTTCAGCGGGTGTAGGAATGAGCAGTTCTTC. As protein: CASIFSGCRNEQFF.